This T cell receptor beta chain was retrieved from a study of sequential checkpoint blockade in melanoma. Clones were read by immunoSEQ multiplex PCR, and TCRdb kept only the in-frame ones, dropping some. Of around 9,800 clones in the sample, around 56% were seen once. By share, this clone counts as medium-sized. The treatment is: randomized to nivolumab then ipilimumab (arm A) or the reverse (arm B). This TCR was sampled from a human donor with melanoma. Material: CD8+ T cells sorted from blood (inferred from file names), obtained from a patient given nivolumab and ipilimumab in sequence.

CDR3 DNA: TGTGCCAGCAGCTTAGACCAGAACAATCAGCCCCAGCATTTT. Amino acid sequence: CASSLDQNNQPQHF. This chain uses TRBV7-8 with TRBJ1-5; D remains unclear. The germline V gene has CDR1 SGHVS and CDR2 FQNEAQ. V lost 1 base to trimming and J lost 3 bases, with 7 bases between them. The CDR3 contains 14 residues.